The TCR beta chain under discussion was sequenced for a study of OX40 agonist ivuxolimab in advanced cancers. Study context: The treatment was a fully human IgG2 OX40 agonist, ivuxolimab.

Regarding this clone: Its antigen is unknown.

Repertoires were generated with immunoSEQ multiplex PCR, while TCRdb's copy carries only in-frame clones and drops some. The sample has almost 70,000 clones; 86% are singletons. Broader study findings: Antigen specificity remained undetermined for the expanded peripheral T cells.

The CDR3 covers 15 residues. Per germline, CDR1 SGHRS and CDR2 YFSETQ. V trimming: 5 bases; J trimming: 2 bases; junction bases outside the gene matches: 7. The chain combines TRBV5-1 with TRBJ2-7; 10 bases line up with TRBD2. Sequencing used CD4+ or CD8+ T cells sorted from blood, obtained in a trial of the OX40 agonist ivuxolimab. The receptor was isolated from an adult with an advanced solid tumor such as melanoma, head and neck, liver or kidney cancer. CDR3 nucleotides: TGCGCCAGCAGTCCATTAGCGGGGGGCGCCTACGAGCAGTACTTC. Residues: CASSPLAGGAYEQYF.